These T cell receptor beta chains were read from a single sample in a study of blood T cell repertoires in COVID-19. Sequencing used immunoSEQ multiplex PCR; TCRdb keeps in-frame clones, though not all of them. The top ten hold more than 7% of the sample, which has about 220,000 clones, 80% seen once. Sequenced sample: peripheral blood. The source is a woman in her sixties or seventies with acute or convalescent COVID-19. Each CDR3 is given with its conserved first and last residue. Fields, in order: J gene, D gene, V gene, clone size, CDR3 DNA, CDR3 protein. A D gene is named only where the DNA matches it firmly. Some rows mark clone size as missing; the rest say once, few, many or name a class of expanded clone.

>TRBJ2-3|.|TRBV4-1|.
TGCGCCAGCAGCCAAGATTCCGCAGGGAGCACAGATACGCAGTATTTT
CASSQDSAGSTDTQYF
>TRBJ1-3|TRBD1|TRBV7-9|.
TGTGCCAGCAGCTCTGATGGACAGGGCGGAAACACCATATATTTT
CASSSDGQGGNTIYF
>TRBJ1-2|.|TRBV18|few
TGTGCCAGCTCACCAGAAAGGGGGGGTTACTATGGCTACACCTTC
CASSPERGGYYGYTF
>TRBJ2-7|.|TRBV6-5|.
TGTGCCAGCATGGGGGCTAGTGGCTACGAGCAGTACTTC
CASMGASGYEQYF
>TRBJ1-4|TRBD1|TRBV30|.
TGTGCCTTGACAGGGCGAAATGAAAAACTGTTTTTT
CALTGRNEKLFF
>TRBJ1-1|TRBD1|TRBV10-3|once
TGTGCCATCAAAGGGGGCCCGGACACTGAAGCTTTCTTT
CAIKGGPDTEAFF
>TRBJ2-1|TRBD2|TRBV6-2/TRBV6-3|.
TGTGCCAGCAGTTACGTAGGGACTAGCATTAGGAATGAGCAGTTCTTC
CASSYVGTSIRNEQFF
>TRBJ1-1|.|TRBV5-1|.
TGCGCCAGCAGCTTCGGGGATCAGAGCACTGAAGCTTTCTTT
CASSFGDQSTEAFF
>TRBJ2-2|.|TRBV5-4|.
TGTGCCAGCAGCTTGAGGAGGGTAGGGACCGGGGAGCTGTTTTTT
CASSLRRVGTGELFF
>TRBJ1-1|.|TRBV29-1|.
TGCAGCGGCGGCGGGGCCGGCACTGAAGCTTTCTTT
CSGGGAGTEAFF
>TRBJ2-3|.|TRBV27|.
TGTGCCAGCAGTTCCCCGGGACTGGGGACAGATACGCAGTATTTT
CASSSPGLGTDTQYF
>TRBJ2-2|TRBD2|TRBV30|.
TGTGCCGGCGGGACTAGCGGAAGGACCGGGGAGCTGTTTTTT
CAGGTSGRTGELFF
>TRBJ1-1|.|TRBV18|.
TGTGCCAGCTCACCACCCTACGCTGAAGCTTTCTTT
CASSPPYAEAFF
>TRBJ1-3|.|TRBV20-1|.
TGCAGTGCTAGTTTTAACAGTAACACCATATATTTT
CSASFNSNTIYF
>TRBJ2-2|TRBD2|TRBV10-3|.
TGTGCCATCAGCCCGACTAGCGGAGAGACCGGGGAGCTGTTTTTT
CAISPTSGETGELFF
>TRBJ1-2|.|TRBV29-1|.
TGCAGCGTTGGATATAGGGAGGACTATGGCTACACCTTC
CSVGYREDYGYTF
>TRBJ1-6|.|TRBV14|.
TGTGCCAGCAGCCAAGTGGCAGGGAATTCACCCCTCCACTTT
CASSQVAGNSPLHF
>TRBJ1-6|.|TRBV12-3/TRBV12-4|.
TGTGCCAGCAGACCAGACAGCTCACCCCTCCACTTT
CASRPDSSPLHF
>TRBJ1-5|.|TRBV4-1|.
TGCGCCAGCAGCCAAGGGGCGTCGATTGGGGGCAGCCAGCCCCAGCATTTT
CASSQGASIGGSQPQHF
>TRBJ2-7|.|TRBV6-5|.
TGTGCCAGCAGTTACTCGACAGGCTACTACGAGCAGTACTTC
CASSYSTGYYEQYF
>TRBJ1-1|TRBD1|TRBV7-6|.
TGTGCCAGCAGCTCCCGACAGGGGGCCGGAACTGAAGCTTTCTTT
CASSSRQGAGTEAFF
>TRBJ2-7|TRBD2|TRBV4-2|.
TGTGCCAGCAGCCAAGTATTCGGACTAGTCGCTCACGAGCAGTACTTC
CASSQVFGLVAHEQYF
>TRBJ2-7|.|TRBV18|medium-sized
TGTGCCAGCTCACCACCGGCAGGGGCGGCCTACGAGCAGTACTTC
CASSPPAGAAYEQYF
>TRBJ1-4|TRBD1|TRBV2|.
TGTGCCAGCAACACCGGTGGGACAGATGAAAAACTGTTTTTT
CASNTGGTDEKLFF
>TRBJ2-2|.|TRBV5-1|.
TGCGCCAGCAGTTTTTATTCAGGCATCGGGGAGCTGTTTTTT
CASSFYSGIGELFF
>TRBJ2-3|.|TRBV9|.
TGTGCCAGCAATCGGGCAGGGGGGACAGATACGCAGTATTTT
CASNRAGGTDTQYF
>TRBJ2-3|.|TRBV5-1|.
TGCGCCAGCAGCTTGTCGTCGGATACGCAGTATTTT
CASSLSSDTQYF
>TRBJ2-3|.|TRBV21-1|few
TGTGCCAGCAGATTAGTCTGCAGGACAGATACGCAGTATTTT
CASRLVCRTDTQYF
>TRBJ2-2|.|TRBV7-2|.
TGTGCCAGCAGCCCCCTTGGGGGCTATAGCACCGGGGAGCTGTTTTTT
CASSPLGGYSTGELFF
>TRBJ1-2|TRBD1|TRBV5-1|.
TGCGCCAGCAGCTTAACGACAGGGGATGGCTATGGCTACACCTTC
CASSLTTGDGYGYTF
>TRBJ2-5|TRBD2|TRBV6-2/TRBV6-3|.
TGTGCCAGCAGTTCCGGGACTAGCGGGGGACTGGCCCAGTACTTC
CASSSGTSGGLAQYF
>TRBJ2-1|TRBD2|TRBV24-1|few
TGTGCCACCGGAAGAGGGACTAGCGGCCACAATGAGCAGTTCTTC
CATGRGTSGHNEQFF
>TRBJ1-1|.|TRBV5-1|.
TGCGCCAGCAGCTTGGGGCTTGCGGGGAACACTGAAGCTTTCTTT
CASSLGLAGNTEAFF
>TRBJ1-2|.|TRBV5-4|.
TGTGCCAGCAGCTTGTCGGGGGACTCTGGCTACACCTTC
CASSLSGDSGYTF
>TRBJ2-2|.|TRBV2|.
TGTGCCAGCACGATAGCGGAGACCGGGGAGCTGTTTTTT
CASTIAETGELFF
>TRBJ2-2|TRBD1|TRBV6-5|few
TGTGCCAGCAGTTCGGACAGGGGGCGCGGGGAGCTGTTTTTT
CASSSDRGRGELFF
>TRBJ2-5|TRBD2|TRBV7-2|.
TGTGCCAGCAGCCCAGGGACTAGCGGGGCGACCCAGTACTTC
CASSPGTSGATQYF
>TRBJ2-2|.|TRBV14|once
TGTGCCAGCAGCCAAGGAACCGCCAGGGGTAACACCGGGGAGCTGTTTTTT
CASSQGTARGNTGELFF
>TRBJ2-7|.|TRBV25-1|few
TGTGCCAGCAGTGGTATAACAGGGACGTCCTACGAGCAGTACTTC
CASSGITGTSYEQYF
>TRBJ2-1|.|TRBV6-2/TRBV6-3|.
TGTGCCAGCAGTTTGGCCCAACCCTCATACAATGAGCAGTTCTTC
CASSLAQPSYNEQFF
>TRBJ2-2|TRBD2|TRBV7-9|once
TGTGCCAGCAGCTCTCCCGCGGGGGGGAACACCGGGGAGCTGTTTTTT
CASSSPAGGNTGELFF
>TRBJ2-3|TRBD2|TRBV3-1/TRBV3-2|.
TGTGCCAGCAGCCAAGGAACGGTCCTAGCGGGGTGTGCTAGCACAGATACGCAGTATTTT
CASSQGTVLAGCASTDTQYF
>TRBJ2-5|TRBD1|TRBV20-1|.
TGCAGTGCTAGTTGGGGACAGGGGAGAGAGACCCAGTACTTC
CSASWGQGRETQYF
>TRBJ2-3|TRBD1|TRBV24-1|.
TGTGCCACCAGTGGACCCAGGCAGGGGGCCACAGATACGCAGTATTTT
CATSGPRQGATDTQYF
>TRBJ2-7|.|TRBV2|.
TGTGCCAGCAGACCGGGTCCTTCCTACGAGCAGTACTTC
CASRPGPSYEQYF
>TRBJ1-5|.|TRBV12-3/TRBV12-4|.
TGTGCCAGCAGTTACAGGGAATGGGAGCCCCAGCATTTT
CASSYREWEPQHF
>TRBJ1-1|.|TRBV5-6|.
TGTGCCAGCAGCCCGACAGGTGGTTACACTGAAGCTTTCTTT
CASSPTGGYTEAFF
>TRBJ2-3|.|TRBV7-2|.
TGTGCCAGCAAGTACTCCACTACAGATACGCAGTATTTT
CASKYSTTDTQYF
>TRBJ2-2|TRBD1|TRBV18|.
TGTGCCAGCTCACCACGTCAGGGGGCCACCGGGGAGCTGTTTTTT
CASSPRQGATGELFF
>TRBJ2-1|.|TRBV19|.
TGTGCCACCCCCCCGGGTAGCTCCTACAATGAGCAGTTCTTC
CATPPGSSYNEQFF
>TRBJ1-1|.|TRBV18|.
TGTGCCAGCAGGACAGAGCAGAACACTGAAGCTTTCTTT
CASRTEQNTEAFF
>TRBJ1-2|TRBD1|TRBV5-6|once
TGTGCCAGCAGCAGGACGGGACAGGGTGCTGGCTACACCTTC
CASSRTGQGAGYTF